This is a list of T cell receptor beta chains from one sample in a study of beta chain features in type 1 diabetes. This table comes from immunoSEQ multiplex PCR, and its TCRdb copy is limited to in-frame clones, with some not included. Altogether about 290,000 clones are present, 8% being singletons, with the ten largest covering more than 0.8%. Sequencing was done on a sample of central memory CD4+ T cells from blood. The receptors derive from a woman aged 18-29 years in good health. Each CDR3 is given with its conserved first and last residue. A D gene is named only where the DNA matches it firmly. Size tells how often a clone was seen (once, few, many) or the class of an expanded clone, and some rows leave it out.

NA	TRBJ2-2	TRBV4-3	NA	CASSQSFSLTGELFF	TGCGCCAGCAGCCAATCTTTTAGCTTAACCGGGGAGCTGTTTTTT
many	TRBJ1-4	TRBV5-8	NA	CASSLEGATSEKLFF	TGTGCCAGCAGCCTTGAAGGGGCCACTTCCGAAAAACTGTTTTTT
few	TRBJ1-6	TRBV5-4	NA	CASSRGQVDNSPLHF	TGTGCCAGCAGCCGAGGTCAGGTAGATAATTCACCCCTCCACTTT
NA	TRBJ2-5	TRBV29-1	NA	CSVVYNAGETQYF	TGCAGCGTAGTCTACAACGCGGGGGAGACCCAGTACTTC
NA	TRBJ2-7	TRBV10-3	NA	CAIGTESSYEQYF	TGTGCCATCGGGACCGAGAGCTCCTACGAGCAGTACTTC
many	TRBJ2-2	TRBV4-3	TRBD1	CASSQEFSGGRELFF	TGCGCCAGCAGCCAAGAGTTTTCAGGGGGCAGGGAGCTGTTTTTT
few	TRBJ1-4	TRBV5-6	TRBD1	CATQKDRGPEKLFF	TGTGCCACCCAGAAGGACAGGGGGCCGGAAAAACTGTTTTTT
NA	TRBJ1-5	TRBV5-1	TRBD1	CASSQGVGNQPQHF	TGCGCCAGCAGCCAGGGGGTGGGCAATCAGCCCCAGCATTTT
few	TRBJ1-1	TRBV6-5	NA	CASSYSIYQGRAFF	TGTGCCAGCAGTTACTCGATTTACCAAGGGAGAGCTTTCTTT
few	TRBJ1-5	TRBV6-1	NA	CAGHRDSNQPQHF	TGTGCCGGGCATCGGGACAGCAATCAGCCCCAGCATTTT
few	TRBJ2-6	TRBV7-2	TRBD1	CASSEQGGANVLTF	TGTGCCAGCAGCGAACAGGGGGGGGCCAACGTCCTGACTTTC
NA	TRBJ2-5	TRBV18	TRBD1	CASSPTGQGETQYF	TGTGCCAGCTCACCAACGGGACAGGGGGAGACCCAGTACTTC
NA	TRBJ1-1	TRBV28	NA	CASSFAGADTEAFF	TGTGCCAGCAGTTTTGCGGGGGCTGACACTGAAGCTTTCTTT
few	TRBJ2-1	TRBV4-2	NA	CASSQEDPLGDEQFF	TGTGCCAGCAGCCAAGAAGATCCTCTGGGCGATGAGCAGTTCTTC
many	TRBJ1-1	TRBV9	NA	CASSVLGSEVNTEAFF	TGTGCCAGCAGCGTGTTGGGGTCCGAGGTGAACACTGAAGCTTTCTTT
many	TRBJ2-5	TRBV28	NA	CASSFNALETQYF	TGTGCCAGCAGTTTTAATGCACTGGAGACCCAGTACTTC
many	TRBJ2-3	TRBV19	NA	CASSIRGRPTDTQYF	TGTGCCAGTAGTATCCGGGGAAGGCCCACAGATACGCAGTATTTT
few	TRBJ2-2	TRBV2	TRBD1	CASNGQGPRDTGELFF	TGTGCCAGCAATGGACAGGGGCCGAGGGACACCGGGGAGCTGTTTTTT
once	TRBJ1-2	TRBV30	NA	CAWSLMGRNYGYTF	TGTGCGTGGAGTTTAATGGGCCGCAACTATGGCTACACCTTC
NA	TRBJ2-1	TRBV4-2	NA	CASSQGVRGLESNEQFF	TGTGCCAGCAGCCAAGGAGTTCGGGGCCTTGAAAGCAATGAGCAGTTCTTC
few	TRBJ2-7	TRBV7-2	NA	CASSLWGSSSSYEQYF	TGTGCCAGCAGCTTATGGGGCAGTTCTAGCTCCTACGAGCAGTACTTC